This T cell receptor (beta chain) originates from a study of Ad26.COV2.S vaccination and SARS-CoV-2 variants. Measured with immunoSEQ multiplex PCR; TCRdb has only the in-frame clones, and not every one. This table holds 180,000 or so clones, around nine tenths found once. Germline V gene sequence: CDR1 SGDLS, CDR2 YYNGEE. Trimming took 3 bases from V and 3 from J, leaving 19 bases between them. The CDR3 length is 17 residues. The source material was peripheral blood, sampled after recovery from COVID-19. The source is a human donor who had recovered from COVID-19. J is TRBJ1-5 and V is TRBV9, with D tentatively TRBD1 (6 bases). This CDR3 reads CASSEWDPRGYNQPQHF. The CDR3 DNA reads TGTGCCAGCAGCGAGTGGGACCCCAGGGGATACAATCAGCCCCAGCATTTT.